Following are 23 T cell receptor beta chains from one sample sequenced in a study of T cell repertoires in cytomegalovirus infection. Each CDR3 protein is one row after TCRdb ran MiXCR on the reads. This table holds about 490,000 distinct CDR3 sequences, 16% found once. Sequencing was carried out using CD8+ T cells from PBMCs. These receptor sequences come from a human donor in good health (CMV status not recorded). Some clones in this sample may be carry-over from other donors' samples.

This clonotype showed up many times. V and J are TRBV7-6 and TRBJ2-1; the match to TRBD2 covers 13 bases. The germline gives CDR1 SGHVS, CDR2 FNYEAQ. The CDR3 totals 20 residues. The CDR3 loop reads CAVQKAGGSTSGRAGDEQFF. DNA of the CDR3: TGTGCTGTTCAAAAGGCCGGGGGAAGTACTAGCGGGAGGGCCGGGGATGAGCAGTTCTTC. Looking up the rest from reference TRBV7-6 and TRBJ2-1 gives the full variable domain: GAGVSQSPRYKVTKRGQDVALRCDPISGHVSLYWYRQALGQGPEFLTYFNYEAQQDKSGLPNDRFSAERPEGSISTLTIQRTEQRDSAMYRCAVQKAGGSTSGRAGDEQFFGPGTRLTVL.

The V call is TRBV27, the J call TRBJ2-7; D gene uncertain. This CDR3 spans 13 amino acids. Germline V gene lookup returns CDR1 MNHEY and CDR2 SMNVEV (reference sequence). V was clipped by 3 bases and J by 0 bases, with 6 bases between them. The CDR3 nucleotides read TGTGCCAGCAGTTTTGGCTACTCCTACGAGCAGTACTTC. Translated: CASSFGYSYEQYF.

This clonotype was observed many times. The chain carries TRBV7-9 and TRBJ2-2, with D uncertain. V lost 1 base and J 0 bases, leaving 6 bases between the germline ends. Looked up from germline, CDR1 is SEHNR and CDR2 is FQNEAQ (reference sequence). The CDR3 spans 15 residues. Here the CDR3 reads CASSLVRSNTGELFF. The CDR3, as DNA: TGTGCCAGCAGCTTAGTCCGATCGAACACCGGGGAGCTGTTTTTT.

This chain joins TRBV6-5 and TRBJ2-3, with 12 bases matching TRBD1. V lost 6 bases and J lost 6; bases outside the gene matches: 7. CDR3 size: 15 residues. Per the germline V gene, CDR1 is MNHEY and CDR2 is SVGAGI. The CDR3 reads CASRDPGQGADTQYF. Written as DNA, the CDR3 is TGTGCCAGCAGGGATCCGGGACAGGGGGCGGATACGCAGTATTTT.

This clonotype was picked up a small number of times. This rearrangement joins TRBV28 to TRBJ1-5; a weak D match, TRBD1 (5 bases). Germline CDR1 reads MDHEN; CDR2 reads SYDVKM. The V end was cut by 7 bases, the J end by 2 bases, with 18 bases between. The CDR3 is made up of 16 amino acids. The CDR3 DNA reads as TGTGCCAGCACCTTGGGTCAGGGCTGGGGCAATCAGCCCCAGCATTTT. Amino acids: CASTLGQGWGNQPQHF.

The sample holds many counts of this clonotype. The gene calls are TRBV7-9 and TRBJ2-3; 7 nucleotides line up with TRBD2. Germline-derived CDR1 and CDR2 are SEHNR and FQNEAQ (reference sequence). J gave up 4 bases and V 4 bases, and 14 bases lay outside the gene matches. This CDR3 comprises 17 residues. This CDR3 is CASSYSGEGIVADTQYF. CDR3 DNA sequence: TGTGCCAGCAGCTATTCTGGGGAGGGCATTGTGGCAGATACGCAGTATTTT.

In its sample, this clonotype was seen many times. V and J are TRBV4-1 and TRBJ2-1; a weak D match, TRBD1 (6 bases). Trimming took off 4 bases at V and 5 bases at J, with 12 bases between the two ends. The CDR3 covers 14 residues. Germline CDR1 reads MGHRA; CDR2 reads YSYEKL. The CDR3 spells CASSPLSGDNEQFF. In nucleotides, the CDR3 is TGCGCCAGCAGCCCGCTCTCAGGGGACAATGAGCAGTTCTTC.

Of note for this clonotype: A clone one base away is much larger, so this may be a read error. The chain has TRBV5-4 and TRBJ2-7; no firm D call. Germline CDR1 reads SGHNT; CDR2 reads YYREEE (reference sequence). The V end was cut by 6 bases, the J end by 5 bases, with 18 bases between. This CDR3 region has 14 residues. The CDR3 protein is CASTSRDRGHEQYF. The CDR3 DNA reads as TGTGCCAGCACCTCTCGTGATAGAGGCCACGAGCAGTACTTC.

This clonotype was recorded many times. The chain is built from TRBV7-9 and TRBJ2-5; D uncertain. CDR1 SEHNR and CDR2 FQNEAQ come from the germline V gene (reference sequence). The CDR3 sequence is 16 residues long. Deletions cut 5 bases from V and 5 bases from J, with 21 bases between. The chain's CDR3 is CASSRRTGPVGETQYF. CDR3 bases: TGTGCCAGCAGCCGCAGGACGGGTCCGGTGGGGGAGACCCAGTACTTC.

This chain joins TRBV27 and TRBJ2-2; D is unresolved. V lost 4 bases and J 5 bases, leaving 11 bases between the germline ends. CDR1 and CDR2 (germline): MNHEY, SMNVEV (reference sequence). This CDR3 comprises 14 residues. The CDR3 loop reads CASSYRSQTGELFF. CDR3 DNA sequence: TGTGCCAGCAGTTACAGATCTCAAACCGGGGAGCTGTTTTTT.

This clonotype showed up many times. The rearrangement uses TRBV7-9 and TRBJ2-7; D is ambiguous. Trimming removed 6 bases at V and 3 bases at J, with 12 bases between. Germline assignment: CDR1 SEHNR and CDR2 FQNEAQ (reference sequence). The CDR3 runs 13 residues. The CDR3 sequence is CASSDGEIYEQYF. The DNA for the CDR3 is TGTGCCAGCAGTGATGGGGAAATCTACGAGCAGTACTTC.

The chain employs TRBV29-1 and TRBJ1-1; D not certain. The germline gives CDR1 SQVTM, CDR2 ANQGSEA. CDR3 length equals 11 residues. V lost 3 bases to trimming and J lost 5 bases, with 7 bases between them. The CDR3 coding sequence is TGCAGCGTTGATAGGCTGACTGAAGCTTTCTTT. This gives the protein CSVDRLTEAFF.

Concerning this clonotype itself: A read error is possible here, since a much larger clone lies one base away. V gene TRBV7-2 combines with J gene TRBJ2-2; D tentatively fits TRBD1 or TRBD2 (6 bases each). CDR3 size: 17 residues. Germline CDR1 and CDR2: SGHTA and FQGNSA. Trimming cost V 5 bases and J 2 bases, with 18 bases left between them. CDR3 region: CASSRNSEGGNTGELFF. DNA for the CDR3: TGTGCCAGCAGCCGTAACAGCGAGGGGGGTAACACCGGGGAGCTGTTTTTT.

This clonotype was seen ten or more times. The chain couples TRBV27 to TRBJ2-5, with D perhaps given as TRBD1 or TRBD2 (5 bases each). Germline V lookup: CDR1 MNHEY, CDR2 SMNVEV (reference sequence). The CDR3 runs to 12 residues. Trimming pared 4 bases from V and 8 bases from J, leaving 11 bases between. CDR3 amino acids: CASSSGRATQYF. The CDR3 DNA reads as TGTGCCAGCAGTTCAGGGCGGGCCACCCAGTACTTC.

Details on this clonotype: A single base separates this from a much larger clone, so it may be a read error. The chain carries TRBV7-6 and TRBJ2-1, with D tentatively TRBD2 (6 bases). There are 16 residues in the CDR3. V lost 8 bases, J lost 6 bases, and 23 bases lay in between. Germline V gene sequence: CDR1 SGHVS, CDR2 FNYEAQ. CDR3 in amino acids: CASPTQPPQGGNEQFF. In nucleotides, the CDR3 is TGTGCCAGCCCCACCCAACCCCCCCAGGGAGGCAATGAGCAGTTCTTC.

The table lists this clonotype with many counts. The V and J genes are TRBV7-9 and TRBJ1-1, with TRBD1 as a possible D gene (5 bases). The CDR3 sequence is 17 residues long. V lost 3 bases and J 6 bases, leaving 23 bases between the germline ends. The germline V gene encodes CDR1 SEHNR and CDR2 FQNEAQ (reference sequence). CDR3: CASSFDPGRSVGAEAFF. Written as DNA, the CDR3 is TGTGCCAGCAGCTTTGACCCGGGACGATCAGTTGGGGCTGAAGCTTTCTTT.

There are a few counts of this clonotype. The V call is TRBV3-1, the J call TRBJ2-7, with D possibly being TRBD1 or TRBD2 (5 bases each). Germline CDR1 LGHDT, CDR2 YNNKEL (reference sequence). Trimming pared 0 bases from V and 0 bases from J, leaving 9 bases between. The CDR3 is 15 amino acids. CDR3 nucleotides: TGTGCCAGCAGCCAAGAGGGGGTCCTCTCCTACGAGCAGTACTTC. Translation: CASSQEGVLSYEQYF.

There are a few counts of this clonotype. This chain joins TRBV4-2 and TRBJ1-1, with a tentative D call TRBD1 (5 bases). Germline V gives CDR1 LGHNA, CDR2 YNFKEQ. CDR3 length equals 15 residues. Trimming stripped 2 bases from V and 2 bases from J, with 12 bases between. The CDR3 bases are TGTGCCAGCAGCCAATCGTACCAGGGCAACACTGAAGCTTTCTTT. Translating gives CASSQSYQGNTEAFF.

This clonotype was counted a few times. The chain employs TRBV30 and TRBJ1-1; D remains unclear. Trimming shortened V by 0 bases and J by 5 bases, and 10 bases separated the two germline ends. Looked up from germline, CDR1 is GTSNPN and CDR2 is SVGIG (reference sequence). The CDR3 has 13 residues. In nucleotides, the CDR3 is TGTGCCTGGAGTGTAGGAGTGGTTACTGAAGCTTTCTTT. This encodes CAWSVGVVTEAFF.

The CDR3 nucleotides are TGTGCCAGCAGGACCGAAGACAGGGGGGAAGATCAGCACACCGGGGAGCTGTTTTTT. Amino acid sequence: CASRTEDRGEDQHTGELFF. The chain combines TRBV2 with TRBJ2-2; 9 positions agree with TRBD1. The J segment lost 3 bases and the V segment lost 6 bases, leaving 17 bases of the junction unmatched. In germline, CDR1 is SNHLY, CDR2 FYNNEI. This CDR3 comprises 19 residues. The entire variable domain, with the rest obtained from reference TRBV2 and TRBJ2-2, is as follows: EPEVTQTPSHQVTQMGQEVILRCVPISNHLYFYWYRQILGQKVEFLVSFYNNEISEKSEIFDDQFSVERPDGSNFTLKIRSTKLEDSAMYFCASRTEDRGEDQHTGELFFGEGSRLTVL.

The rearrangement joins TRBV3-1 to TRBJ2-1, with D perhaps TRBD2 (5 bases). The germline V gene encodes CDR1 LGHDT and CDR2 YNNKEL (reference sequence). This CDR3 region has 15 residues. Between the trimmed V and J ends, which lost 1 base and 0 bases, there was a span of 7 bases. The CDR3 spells CASSQGLTSYNEQFF. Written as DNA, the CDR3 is TGTGCCAGCAGCCAAGGACTAACCTCCTACAATGAGCAGTTCTTC.

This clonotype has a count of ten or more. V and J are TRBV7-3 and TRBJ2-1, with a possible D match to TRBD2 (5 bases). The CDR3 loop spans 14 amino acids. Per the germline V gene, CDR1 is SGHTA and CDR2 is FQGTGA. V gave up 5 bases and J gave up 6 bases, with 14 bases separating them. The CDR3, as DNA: TGTGCCAGCAGCCCCGGGGTAGGCAGCAATGAGCAGTTCTTC. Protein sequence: CASSPGVGSNEQFF.

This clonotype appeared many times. Written as DNA, the CDR3 is TGTGCCACCAGCGTGTCGGGACAGGACTATGGCTACACCTTC. It is translated as CATSVSGQDYGYTF. V usage is TRBV15 and J usage is TRBJ1-2; 8 nucleotides line up with TRBD1. The length of the CDR3 is 14 residues. From germline, CDR1 is LNHNV and CDR2 YYDKDF (reference sequence). Germline trimming cut 5 bases from V and 3 bases from J; bases unmatched to any gene: 5.